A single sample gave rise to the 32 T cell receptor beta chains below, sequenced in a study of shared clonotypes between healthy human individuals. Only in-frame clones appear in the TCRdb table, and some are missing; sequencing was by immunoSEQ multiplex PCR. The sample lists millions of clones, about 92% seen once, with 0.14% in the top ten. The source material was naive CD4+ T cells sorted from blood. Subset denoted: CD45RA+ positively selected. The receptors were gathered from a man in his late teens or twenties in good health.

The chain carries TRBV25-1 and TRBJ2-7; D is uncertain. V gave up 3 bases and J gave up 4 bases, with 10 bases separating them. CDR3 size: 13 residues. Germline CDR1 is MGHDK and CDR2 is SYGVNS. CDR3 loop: CASSEVGDYEQYF. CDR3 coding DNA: TGTGCCAGCAGTGAGGTTGGGGATTACGAGCAGTACTTC.

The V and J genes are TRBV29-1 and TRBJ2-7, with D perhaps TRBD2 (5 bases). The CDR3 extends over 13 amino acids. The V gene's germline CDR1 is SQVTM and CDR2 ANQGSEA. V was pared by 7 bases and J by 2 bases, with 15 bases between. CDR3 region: CSGVVEGPYEQYF. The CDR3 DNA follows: TGCAGCGGGGTCGTTGAGGGTCCCTACGAGCAGTACTTC.

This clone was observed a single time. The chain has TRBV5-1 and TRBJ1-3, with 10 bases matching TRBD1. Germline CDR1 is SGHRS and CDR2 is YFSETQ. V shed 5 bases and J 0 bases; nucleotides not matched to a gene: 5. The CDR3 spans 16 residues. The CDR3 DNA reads TGCGCCAGCAGTTATGGGACAGGGGACTCTGGAAACACCATATATTTT. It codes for CASSYGTGDSGNTIYF.

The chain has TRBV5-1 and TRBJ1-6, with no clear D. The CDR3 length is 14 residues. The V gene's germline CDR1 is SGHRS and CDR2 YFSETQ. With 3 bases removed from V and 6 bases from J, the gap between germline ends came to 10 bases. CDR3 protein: CASSSDPSNSPLHF. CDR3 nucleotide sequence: TGCGCCAGCAGCTCGGACCCTAGTAATTCACCCCTCCACTTT. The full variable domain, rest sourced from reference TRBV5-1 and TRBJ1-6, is KAGVTQTPRYLIKTRGQQVTLSCSPISGHRSVSWYQQTPGQGLQFLFEYFSETQRNKGNFPGRFSGRQFSNSRSEMNVSTLELGDSALYLCASSSDPSNSPLHFGNGTRLTVT.

CDR3 residues: CASSLGYRQPLYEQYF. In DNA form, the CDR3 reads TGTGCCAGCAGCTTGGGTTACAGGCAACCCCTCTACGAGCAGTACTTC. This chain links TRBV5-4 with TRBJ2-7, with D perhaps TRBD1 (5 bases). CDR1 SGHNT and CDR2 YYREEE come from the germline V gene (reference sequence). Trimming removed 0 bases from V and 3 bases from J, with 16 bases in between. CDR3 size: 16 residues.

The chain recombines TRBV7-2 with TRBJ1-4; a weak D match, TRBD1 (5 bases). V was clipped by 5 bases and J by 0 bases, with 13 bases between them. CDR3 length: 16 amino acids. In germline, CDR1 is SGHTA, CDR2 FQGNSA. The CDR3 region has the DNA TGTGCCAGCAGCAGGGACGCATCAGCAACTAATGAAAAACTGTTTTTT. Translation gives CASSRDASATNEKLFF.

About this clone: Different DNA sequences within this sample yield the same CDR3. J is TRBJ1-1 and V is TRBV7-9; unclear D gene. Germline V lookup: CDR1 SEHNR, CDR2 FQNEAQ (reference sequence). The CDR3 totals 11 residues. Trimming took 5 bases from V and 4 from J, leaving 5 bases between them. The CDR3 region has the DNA TGTGCCAGCAGCCTGTTCACTGAAGCTTTCTTT. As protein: CASSLFTEAFF.

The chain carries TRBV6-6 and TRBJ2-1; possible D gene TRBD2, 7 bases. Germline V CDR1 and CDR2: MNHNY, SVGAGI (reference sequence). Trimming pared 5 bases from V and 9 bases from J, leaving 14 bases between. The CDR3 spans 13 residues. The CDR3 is CASSGKGGREQFF. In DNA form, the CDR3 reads TGTGCCAGCAGTGGGAAGGGGGGGCGTGAGCAGTTCTTC.

The CDR3 nucleotides read TGTGCCAGCAGCTTGCGGGGTAGGGGTTCTAAAGAGACCCAGTACTTC. Its translation is CASSLRGRGSKETQYF. The J gene is TRBJ2-5, the V gene TRBV5-4; D is perhaps TRBD1 or TRBD2 (5 bases each). Germline CDR1 is SGHNT and CDR2 is YYREEE (reference sequence). This CDR3 spans 16 amino acids. Trimming took off 1 base at V and 3 bases at J, with 16 bases between the two ends.

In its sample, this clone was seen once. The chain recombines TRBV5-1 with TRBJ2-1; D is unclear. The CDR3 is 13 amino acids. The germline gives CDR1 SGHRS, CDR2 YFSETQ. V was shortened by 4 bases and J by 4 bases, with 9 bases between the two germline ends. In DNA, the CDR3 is TGCGCCAGCAGCCCGGACGATTACAATGAGCAGTTCTTC. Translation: CASSPDDYNEQFF.

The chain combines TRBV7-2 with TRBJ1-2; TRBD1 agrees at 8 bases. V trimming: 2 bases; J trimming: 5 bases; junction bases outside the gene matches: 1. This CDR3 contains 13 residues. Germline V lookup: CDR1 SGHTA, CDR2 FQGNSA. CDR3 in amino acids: CASSLQGAYGYTF. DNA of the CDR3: TGTGCCAGCAGCTTACAGGGGGCTTATGGCTACACCTTC.

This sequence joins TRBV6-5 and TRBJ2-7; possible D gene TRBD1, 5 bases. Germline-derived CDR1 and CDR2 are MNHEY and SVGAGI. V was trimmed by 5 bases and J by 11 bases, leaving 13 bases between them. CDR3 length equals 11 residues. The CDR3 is CASSPGHLKYF. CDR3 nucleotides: TGTGCCAGCAGTCCCGGACACCTTAAGTACTTC.

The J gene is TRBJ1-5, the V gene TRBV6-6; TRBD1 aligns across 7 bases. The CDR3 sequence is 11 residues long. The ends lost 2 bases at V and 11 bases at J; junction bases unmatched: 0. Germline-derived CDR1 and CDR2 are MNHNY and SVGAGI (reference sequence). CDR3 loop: CASSYGQAQHF. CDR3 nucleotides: TGTGCCAGCAGTTACGGACAGGCCCAGCATTTT.

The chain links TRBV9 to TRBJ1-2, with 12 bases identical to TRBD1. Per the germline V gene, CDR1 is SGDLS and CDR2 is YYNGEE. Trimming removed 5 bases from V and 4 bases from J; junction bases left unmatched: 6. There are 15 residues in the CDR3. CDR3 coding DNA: TGTGCCAGCAGGGCCGGGACAGGGGGCGCCTATGGCTACACCTTC. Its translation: CASRAGTGGAYGYTF. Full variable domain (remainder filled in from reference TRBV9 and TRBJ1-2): DSGVTQTPKHLITATGQRVTLRCSPRSGDLSVYWYQQSLDQGLQFLIQYYNGEERAKGNILERFSAQQFPDLHSELNLSSLELGDSALYFCASRAGTGGAYGYTFGSGTRLTVV.

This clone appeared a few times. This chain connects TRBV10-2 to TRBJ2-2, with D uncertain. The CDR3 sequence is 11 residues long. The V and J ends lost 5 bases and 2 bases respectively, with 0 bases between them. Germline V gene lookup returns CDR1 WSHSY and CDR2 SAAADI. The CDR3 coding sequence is TGCGCCAGCAGTAACACCGGGGAGCTGTTTTTT. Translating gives CASSNTGELFF.

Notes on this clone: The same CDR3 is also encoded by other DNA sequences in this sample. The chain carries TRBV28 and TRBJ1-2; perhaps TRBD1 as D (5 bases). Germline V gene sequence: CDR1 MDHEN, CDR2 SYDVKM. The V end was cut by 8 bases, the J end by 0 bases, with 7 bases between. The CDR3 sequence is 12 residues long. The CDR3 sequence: CASGGPNYGYTF. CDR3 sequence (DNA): TGTGCCAGCGGGGGTCCTAACTATGGCTACACCTTC.

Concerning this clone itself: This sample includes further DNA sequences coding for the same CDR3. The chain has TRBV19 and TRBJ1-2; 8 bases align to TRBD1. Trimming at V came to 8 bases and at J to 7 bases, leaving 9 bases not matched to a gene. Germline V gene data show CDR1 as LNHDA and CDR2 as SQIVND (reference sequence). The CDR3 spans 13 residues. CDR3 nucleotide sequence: TGTGCCAGTCGGCCCGGACAGGGCTCTGGCTACACCTTC. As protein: CASRPGQGSGYTF.

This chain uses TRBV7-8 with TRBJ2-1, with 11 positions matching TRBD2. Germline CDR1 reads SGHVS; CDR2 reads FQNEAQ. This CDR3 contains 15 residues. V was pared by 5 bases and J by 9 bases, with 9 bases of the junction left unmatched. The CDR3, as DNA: TGTGCCAGCAGCCTACTAGCGGGGGTTTACGGTGAGCAGTTCTTC. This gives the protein CASSLLAGVYGEQFF.

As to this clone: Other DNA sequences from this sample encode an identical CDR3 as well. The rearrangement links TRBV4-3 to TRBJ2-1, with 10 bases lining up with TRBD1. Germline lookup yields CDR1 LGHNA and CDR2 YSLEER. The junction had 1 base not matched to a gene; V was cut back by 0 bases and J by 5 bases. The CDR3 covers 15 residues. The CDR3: CASSQEGTGDNEQFF. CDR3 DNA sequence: TGCGCCAGCAGCCAAGAGGGGACAGGGGACAATGAGCAGTTCTTC.

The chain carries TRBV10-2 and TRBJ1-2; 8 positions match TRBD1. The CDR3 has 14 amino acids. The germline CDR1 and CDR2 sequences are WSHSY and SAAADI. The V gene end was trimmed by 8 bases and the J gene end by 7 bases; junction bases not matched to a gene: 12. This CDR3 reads CASREIGQGFGYTF. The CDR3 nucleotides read TGCGCCAGCCGGGAGATCGGACAGGGATTTGGCTACACCTTC.

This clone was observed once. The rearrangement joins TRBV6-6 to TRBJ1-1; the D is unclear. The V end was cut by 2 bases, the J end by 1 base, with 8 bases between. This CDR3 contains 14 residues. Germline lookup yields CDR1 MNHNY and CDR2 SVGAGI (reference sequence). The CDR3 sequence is CASSYTGQNTEAFF. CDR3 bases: TGTGCCAGCAGTTACACCGGGCAGAACACTGAAGCTTTCTTT.

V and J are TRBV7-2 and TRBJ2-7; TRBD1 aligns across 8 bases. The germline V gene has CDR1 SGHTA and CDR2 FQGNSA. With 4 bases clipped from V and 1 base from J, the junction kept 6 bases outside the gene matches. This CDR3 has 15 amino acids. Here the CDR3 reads CASSSSGQVSYEQYF. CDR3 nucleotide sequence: TGTGCCAGCAGCTCCTCGGGACAGGTATCCTACGAGCAGTACTTC.

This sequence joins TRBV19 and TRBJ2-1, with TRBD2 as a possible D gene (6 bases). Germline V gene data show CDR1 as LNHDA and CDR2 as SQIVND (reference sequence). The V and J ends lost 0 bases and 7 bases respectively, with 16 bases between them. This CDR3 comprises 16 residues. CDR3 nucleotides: TGTGCCAGTAGTATAGACCCCTTATTAGGGAGGAATGAGCAGTTCTTC. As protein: CASSIDPLLGRNEQFF.

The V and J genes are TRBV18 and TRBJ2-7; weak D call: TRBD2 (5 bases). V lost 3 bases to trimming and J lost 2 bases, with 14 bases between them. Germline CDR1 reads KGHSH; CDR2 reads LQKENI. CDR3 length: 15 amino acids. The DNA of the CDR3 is TGTGCCAGCTCACCCCCAGGACTGAAGGCCTACGAGCAGTACTTC. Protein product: CASSPPGLKAYEQYF.

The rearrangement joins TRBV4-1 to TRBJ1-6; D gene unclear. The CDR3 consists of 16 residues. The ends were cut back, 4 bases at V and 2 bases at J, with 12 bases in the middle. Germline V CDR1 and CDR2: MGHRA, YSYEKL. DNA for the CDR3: TGCGCCAGCAGCCCTGACATTGGCCCCTATAATTCACCCCTCCACTTT. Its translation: CASSPDIGPYNSPLHF.

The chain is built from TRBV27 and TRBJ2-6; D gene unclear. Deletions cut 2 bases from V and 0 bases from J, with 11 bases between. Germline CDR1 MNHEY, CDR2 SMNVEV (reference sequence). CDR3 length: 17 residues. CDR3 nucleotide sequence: TGTGCCAGCAGTTTAAGACACCCTCTCTCTGGGGCCAACGTCCTGACTTTC. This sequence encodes CASSLRHPLSGANVLTF.

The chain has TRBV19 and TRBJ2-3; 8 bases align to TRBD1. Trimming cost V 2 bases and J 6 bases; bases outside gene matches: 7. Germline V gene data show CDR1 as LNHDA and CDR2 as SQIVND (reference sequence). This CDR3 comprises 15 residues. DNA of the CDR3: TGTGCCAGTAGTATACGACAGGGGATTTGGGATACGCAGTATTTT. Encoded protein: CASSIRQGIWDTQYF.

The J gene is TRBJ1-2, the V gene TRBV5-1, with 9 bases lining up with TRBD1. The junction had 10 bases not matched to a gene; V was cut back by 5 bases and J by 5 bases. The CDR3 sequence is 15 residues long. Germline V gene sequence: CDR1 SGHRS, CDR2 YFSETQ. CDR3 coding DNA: TGCGCCAGCAGTGAGGACAGGGGAGGGTGGTATGGCTACACCTTC. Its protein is CASSEDRGGWYGYTF.

CDR3 DNA sequence: TGTGCCAGCAGCTGGGGGACATATGACAATGAGCAGTTCTTC. This translates into CASSWGTYDNEQFF. The chain employs TRBV7-9 and TRBJ2-1, with a tentative D call TRBD1 (6 bases). CDR1 SEHNR and CDR2 FQNEAQ come from the germline V gene (reference sequence). V gave up 4 bases and J gave up 5 bases, with 12 bases separating them. This CDR3 spans 14 amino acids.

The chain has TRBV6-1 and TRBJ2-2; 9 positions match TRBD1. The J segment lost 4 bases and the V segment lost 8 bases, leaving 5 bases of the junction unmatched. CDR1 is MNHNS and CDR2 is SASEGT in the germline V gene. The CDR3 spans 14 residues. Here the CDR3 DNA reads TGTGCCAGCCGGAGGACAGGGGTCACCGGGGAGCTGTTTTTT. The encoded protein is CASRRTGVTGELFF.

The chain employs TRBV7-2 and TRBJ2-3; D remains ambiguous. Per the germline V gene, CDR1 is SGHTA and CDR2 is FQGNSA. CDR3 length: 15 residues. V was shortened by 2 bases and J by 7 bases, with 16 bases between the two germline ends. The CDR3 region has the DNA TGTGCCAGCAGCTTAAGTTCAGCGCTTGCTAATACGCAGTATTTT. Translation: CASSLSSALANTQYF.

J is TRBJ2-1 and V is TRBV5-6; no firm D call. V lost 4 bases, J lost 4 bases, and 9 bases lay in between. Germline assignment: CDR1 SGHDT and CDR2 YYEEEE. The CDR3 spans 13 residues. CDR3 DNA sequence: TGTGCCAGCAGCCCTGATCCGTACAATGAGCAGTTCTTC. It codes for CASSPDPYNEQFF.